This entry is about one TCR beta chain. Its specificity is not known. This CDR3 has 14 amino acids. Per germline, CDR1 LNHDA and CDR2 SQIVND (reference sequence). Unmatched junction bases numbered 4, after V lost 1 base and J lost 7 bases. These data originate in a study of human versus mouse CDR3 diversity and MHC coevolution. About the study: Valid reads per sample ranged from 0.6 x 10^7 to 1.6 x 10^7.

TCRdb keeps only in-frame clones here, not all; method: immunoSEQ multiplex PCR. The table includes tens of thousands of clones, 85% to 95% detected once. Whole-study results and caveats: Human CDR3s averaged more deletions and insertions than mouse CDR3s.

The source is a person aged 30 to 70 in good health. This chain links TRBV19 with TRBJ2-1; 7 bases are shared with TRBD2. The specimen sequenced was naive CD4+ T cells from blood. Specified subset: CD45RO-negative CD62L-positive naive CD4 T cells. CDR3 protein: CASSIGREGNEQFF. The DNA for the CDR3 is TGTGCCAGTAGTATAGGGAGGGAGGGGAATGAGCAGTTCTTC.